This T cell receptor (beta chain) was recorded in a study of blood T cell repertoires in COVID-19. Whole-study context: Samples representing acute and convalescent COVID-19 were sourced from the United States, Italy and Spain. PBMCs, B-cell-depleted T cells, or T cells were the source of the cDNA or gDNA that made up the material.

In the original analysis: Amplification of reference gene primers provided the estimated nucleated cell counts. Measured with immunoSEQ multiplex PCR; TCRdb has only the in-frame clones, and not every one. V and J calls and clone size are those listed in that table; D and trimming were worked out from the DNA. This table holds about 110,000 clones, around four fifths found once. The CDR3 runs to 11 residues. Per the germline V gene, CDR1 is DFQATT and CDR2 is SNEGSKA (reference sequence). Trimming left V 4 bases short and J 6 bases short, with 6 bases between. Sequenced sample: peripheral blood. The clonotype was recovered from a man between 65 and 79 years old with acute or convalescent COVID-19. V gene TRBV20-1 combines with J gene TRBJ1-4; D unclear. CDR3 DNA sequence: TGCAGTGCTATCGGGTATGAAAAACTGTTTTTT. Its protein is CSAIGYEKLFF.